Listed here are 5 T cell receptor beta chains from one sample, sequenced in a study of blood T cell repertoires in COVID-19. This table comes from immunoSEQ multiplex PCR, and its TCRdb copy is limited to in-frame clones, with some not included. The sample has tens of thousands of clones, roughly 90% seen once; the top ten hold under 8.5%. The sample comprised peripheral blood. The receptor set was obtained from a man between 60 and 70 years old with active COVID-19.

The chain joins TRBV27 to TRBJ2-2; D is ambiguous. The V end was cut by 4 bases, the J end by 7 bases, with 4 bases between. The CDR3 has 11 amino acids. Germline assignment: CDR1 MNHEY and CDR2 SMNVEV (reference sequence). The CDR3 sequence: CASSSVGELFF. In DNA form, the CDR3 reads TGTGCCAGCAGTTCGGTCGGGGAGCTGTTTTTT.

The gene calls are TRBV7-8 and TRBJ1-1; a weak D match, TRBD1 (5 bases). V was cut by 4 bases and J by 4 bases, with 10 bases left in between. CDR1 SGHVS and CDR2 FQNEAQ come from the germline V gene. The CDR3 extends over 13 amino acids. CDR3 in amino acids: CASSSRQLTEAFF. The CDR3 DNA is TGTGCCAGCAGCTCACGACAGCTCACTGAAGCTTTCTTT. The full variable domain, with the rest looked up from reference TRBV7-8 and TRBJ1-1, is GAGVSQSPRYKVAKRGQDVALRCDPISGHVSLFWYQQALGQGPEFLTYFQNEAQLDKSGLPSDRFFAERPEGSVSTLKIQRTQQEDSAVYLCASSSRQLTEAFFGQGTRLTVV.

There are a few counts of this clone. The chain couples TRBV21-1 to TRBJ2-1; TRBD2 is taken as the D call from the table, unchecked against the DNA. TRBV21-1 is classified as a pseudogene. CDR3 size: 16 residues. CDR3 nucleotide sequence: TGTGCCAGCAGCAAAGAGACTAGCGGGAGTTTTTATGAGCAGTTCTTC. Amino acids: CASSKETSGSFYEQFF.

The chain recombines TRBV10-2 with TRBJ2-1; 10 positions agree with TRBD2. The ends lost 3 bases at V and 5 bases at J; junction bases unmatched: 4. Per germline, CDR1 WSHSY and CDR2 SAAADI. The CDR3 covers 15 residues. This chain's CDR3 is CASSDGAGGHNEQFF. DNA of the CDR3: TGCGCCAGCAGTGATGGAGCGGGAGGGCACAATGAGCAGTTCTTC.

The J gene is TRBJ2-2, the V gene TRBV27, with a tentative D call TRBD1 (5 bases). Germline CDR1 is MNHEY and CDR2 is SMNVEV (reference sequence). The CDR3 covers 14 residues. Trimming shortened V by 3 bases and J by 2 bases, and 7 bases separated the two germline ends. CDR3 amino acids: CASSFRVNTGELFF. The CDR3, as DNA: TGTGCCAGCAGTTTCAGGGTAAACACCGGGGAGCTGTTTTTT.